The next 10 T cell receptor beta chains were all read from a single sample in a study of blood T cell repertoires in COVID-19. The repertoire was sequenced with immunoSEQ multiplex PCR; TCRdb's copy has only in-frame clones and lacks some. The sample has some 240,000 clones, about 88% seen once. The sample was peripheral blood. The receptor source for this set is a woman aged 40 to 50 who had recovered from COVID-19.

The rearrangement links TRBV30 to TRBJ2-2, with 11 bases aligning to TRBD2. Germline values: CDR1 GTSNPN, CDR2 SVGIG (reference sequence). The CDR3 is made up of 16 amino acids. J lost 4 bases, V lost 6 bases, and 10 bases had no gene match. CDR3 DNA sequence: TGTGCCTGCCCGTTACCCGGACTAGCGGGCACCGGGGAGCTGTTTTTT. It yields the protein CACPLPGLAGTGELFF.

This chain joins TRBV10-3 and TRBJ2-1; D gene uncertain. This CDR3 is 11 amino acids long. Germline CDR1 and CDR2: ENHRY and SYGVKD. With 6 bases removed from V and 6 bases from J, the gap between germline ends came to 6 bases. CDR3 nucleotide sequence: TGTGCCATCAGCCAAGCCAATGAGCAGTTCTTC. It encodes CAISQANEQFF.

The V gene is TRBV2, the J gene TRBJ2-1; 14 bases fit TRBD2. This CDR3 contains 15 residues. V shed 6 bases, J shed 7 bases, and the junction held 5 bases outside the gene matches. Germline CDR1 is SNHLY and CDR2 is FYNNEI. The CDR3 coding sequence is TGTGCCAGCAGAACCGGGACTAGCGGGAGAAATGAGCAGTTCTTC. The encoded protein is CASRTGTSGRNEQFF.

This rearrangement joins TRBV6-5 to TRBJ2-7; D unresolved. In germline, CDR1 is MNHEY, CDR2 SVGAGI. The CDR3 contains 11 residues. V lost 8 bases and J 3 bases, leaving 8 bases between the germline ends. Here the CDR3 DNA reads TGTGCCAGCCGGGTTGGCTACGAGCAGTACTTC. It encodes CASRVGYEQYF.

This clone was seen a single time. The chain joins TRBV5-1 to TRBJ2-3; D perhaps matches TRBD2 (6 bases). V lost 6 bases and J lost 2, with 22 bases in between. CDR3 length: 17 amino acids. Germline CDR1 is SGHRS and CDR2 is YFSETQ. The CDR3 here is CASTQGTGVVFTDTQYF. Written as DNA, the CDR3 is TGCGCCAGCACCCAAGGAACGGGGGTTGTTTTCACAGATACGCAGTATTTT.

The chain links TRBV15 to TRBJ1-4; D is unclear. The germline V and J ends were trimmed by 5 bases and 1 base, with 8 bases remaining between them. Per germline, CDR1 LNHNV and CDR2 YYDKDF (reference sequence). This CDR3 region has 14 residues. The CDR3 sequence is CATSPGGTNEKLFF. In DNA, the CDR3 is TGTGCCACCAGCCCAGGTGGAACTAATGAAAAACTGTTTTTT.

The chain has TRBV7-9 and TRBJ2-5, with 14 bases lining up with TRBD2. This CDR3 region has 16 residues. Germline assignment: CDR1 SEHNR and CDR2 FQNEAQ (reference sequence). The trim removed 5 bases at V and 4 bases at J, leaving 6 bases unmatched. The CDR3 sequence is CASSPTSGRATETQYF. The CDR3 nucleotides read TGTGCCAGCAGCCCGACTAGCGGGAGGGCCACAGAGACCCAGTACTTC.

This clone is a singleton in its sample. J is TRBJ2-3 and V is TRBV7-4; D possibly corresponds to TRBD2 (6 bases). With 10 bases removed from V and 6 bases from J, the gap between germline ends came to 20 bases. In germline, CDR1 is SGHVT, CDR2 SQSDAQ. The CDR3 runs 14 residues. This CDR3 reads CANPYRAEGDTQYF. In DNA, the CDR3 is TGTGCCAACCCGTACCGAGCGGAGGGGGATACGCAGTATTTT.

The V gene is TRBV2, the J gene TRBJ1-1; D might be TRBD1 (6 bases). The length of the CDR3 is 13 residues. The V and J ends lost 9 bases and 3 bases respectively, with 14 bases between them. The germline CDR1 and CDR2 sequences are SNHLY and FYNNEI. The CDR3 region has the DNA TGTGCCAGTACCAGGGGAGAGGACACTGAAGCTTTCTTT. Translated: CASTRGEDTEAFF.

V is TRBV13 and J is TRBJ2-1; 15 bases align to TRBD2. The germline gives CDR1 PRHDT, CDR2 FYEKMQ (reference sequence). J gave up 7 bases and V 5 bases, and 9 bases lay outside the gene matches. CDR3 length: 17 amino acids. The CDR3 DNA reads as TGTGCCAGCAGCCCGATCGGGACTAGCGGGGGGTATAATGAGCAGTTCTTC. It yields the protein CASSPIGTSGGYNEQFF.